The 3 T cell receptor beta chains presented below share a single source sample, sequenced in a study of blood T cell repertoires in COVID-19. The assay was immunoSEQ multiplex PCR, and TCRdb's table has in-frame clones only and misses some. The sample shows roughly 160,000 clones, about 83% of them seen only once. The sample consisted of peripheral blood. Every receptor here comes from a woman in her seventies with COVID-19, enrolled during active disease.

The chain carries TRBV10-3 and TRBJ2-7; maybe TRBD2 (5 bases). Germline V lookup: CDR1 ENHRY, CDR2 SYGVKD. This CDR3 contains 11 residues. The CDR3 spells CATGGSYEQYF. Written as DNA, the CDR3 is TGTGCTACCGGAGGATCCTACGAGCAGTACTTC.

The chain links TRBV6-5 to TRBJ1-2, with 7 bases matching TRBD1. The J segment lost 4 bases and the V segment lost 6 bases, leaving 5 bases of the junction unmatched. Per germline, CDR1 MNHEY and CDR2 SVGAGI. This CDR3 has 13 amino acids. The CDR3 protein is CASRETGSYGYTF. The CDR3 DNA reads as TGTGCCAGCAGGGAGACAGGGAGCTATGGCTACACCTTC.

The V and J genes are TRBV28 and TRBJ1-1; D may be TRBD1 (5 bases). The V end lost 11 bases, the J end lost 1 base, and 14 bases lay between the germline ends. CDR1 MDHEN and CDR2 SYDVKM come from the germline V gene. The CDR3 is made up of 13 amino acids. The CDR3 protein is CAVVRGGNTEAFF. The CDR3 DNA sequence: TGTGCCGTTGTACGGGGGGGGAACACTGAAGCTTTCTTT.